This TCR beta chain was documented in a study of T-cell memory formation after mild COVID-19. The overall study: The two donors had largely donor-specific TCR clusters.

Whole-study findings and limits: Chiefly within CM and EM were the contracting CD4+ clones; CD8+ ones were within EMRA. Memory cells collected pre-infection included some clones that later responded, suggesting cross-reactive memory joined. There was a balanced CD4/CD8 profile in clones contracting day 15 to 85, and later expanders leaned CD4+.

As for this clonotype: Its target is unknown.

The ends were cut back, 4 bases at V and 4 bases at J, with 8 bases in the middle. CDR3 length equals 13 residues. TCRdb re-analysed the 5' RACE reads in MiXCR, keeping a single row per CDR3 protein. The sample has more than 450,000 distinct CDR3 sequences, roughly 18% seen once. Source material: PBMCs or a T cell subset sorted from them (not recorded which). The receptor comes from an adult woman who had mild COVID-19 (a few samples of this study predate the infection). Cell type and time point are not known. The rearrangement links TRBV12-3 or TRBV12-4 to TRBJ1-5, with unresolved D. The CDR3 is CASSSEKNQPQHF. DNA of the CDR3: TGTGCCAGCAGTTCCGAGAAAAATCAGCCCCAGCATTTT.